This T cell receptor (beta chain) is from a study of sequential checkpoint blockade in melanoma. Overall study context: Patients were randomized 1:1 to nivolumab-then-ipilimumab or ipilimumab-then-nivolumab first-line.

Unmatched junction bases numbered 7, after V lost 1 base and J lost 3 bases. CDR3 length: 17 amino acids. Germline lookup yields CDR1 MNHGY and CDR2 SAAAGT. The repertoire was sequenced with immunoSEQ multiplex PCR; TCRdb's copy has only in-frame clones and lacks some. The table lists fewer than 4,000 clones, about 23% of them singletons. Treatment reported: randomized to nivolumab then ipilimumab (arm A) or the reverse (arm B). No patient had prior DNA-damaging chemotherapy. The source of this sequence is a human donor with melanoma. Sample: tumor tissue (inferred from file names), taken from a patient given nivolumab and ipilimumab in sequence. This chain links TRBV6-8 with TRBJ2-7; 12 nucleotides align to TRBD2. DNA of the CDR3: TGTGCCAGCAGTTACTGGCTAGCGGGAGGGAAATTCTACGAGCAGTACTTC. Its translation is CASSYWLAGGKFYEQYF.